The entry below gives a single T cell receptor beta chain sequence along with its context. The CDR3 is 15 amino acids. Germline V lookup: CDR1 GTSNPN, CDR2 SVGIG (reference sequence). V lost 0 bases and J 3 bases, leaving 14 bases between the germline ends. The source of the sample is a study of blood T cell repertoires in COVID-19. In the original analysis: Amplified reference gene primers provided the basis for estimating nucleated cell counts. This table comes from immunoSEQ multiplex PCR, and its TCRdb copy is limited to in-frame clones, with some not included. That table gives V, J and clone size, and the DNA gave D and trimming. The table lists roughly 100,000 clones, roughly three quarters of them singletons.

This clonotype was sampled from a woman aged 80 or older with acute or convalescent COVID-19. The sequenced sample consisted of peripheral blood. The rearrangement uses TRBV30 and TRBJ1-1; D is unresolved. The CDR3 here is CAWSVLGGRHTEAFF. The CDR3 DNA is TGTGCCTGGAGTGTATTGGGAGGGAGGCACACTGAAGCTTTCTTT.